This T cell receptor (beta chain) derives from a study of blood T cells in healthy people across ages. The donors, all healthy, were Caucasians living in Russia, aged roughly 6 to 95. Staff drew approximately 9.1 milliliters of peripheral blood from each donor. Isolation recovered at least 6.5 million PBMCs from every sample. A second PCR of roughly 7 to 11 cycles used a sample-barcoded 5' primer and a J-beta primer mix. One entry per CDR3 protein results from TCRdb running MiXCR on the 5' RACE reads. The repertoire holds about 1.6 million distinct CDR3 sequences, about 31% seen once, with 11% in the top ten. The CDR3 extends over 13 amino acids. With 5 bases removed from V and 2 bases from J, the gap between germline ends came to 9 bases. Germline assignment: CDR1 DFQATT and CDR2 SNEGSKA (reference sequence).

The clonotype comes from a woman in her 30s in good health. The sample consisted of blood. The V and J genes are TRBV20-1 and TRBJ2-2; D may match TRBD1 or TRBD2 (5 bases each). CDR3 nucleotides: TGCAGTGCTGGGGACGGAAACACCGGGGAGCTGTTTTTT. Its translation: CSAGDGNTGELFF.